This TCR beta chain was recovered during a study of T cells in localized non-small cell lung cancer. This table comes from immunoSEQ multiplex PCR, and its TCRdb copy is limited to in-frame clones, with some not included. This table holds 40,000 to 60,000 clones, approximately 86% found once. CDR1 and CDR2 (germline): LNHDA, SQIVND (reference sequence). V was pared by 1 base and J by 4 bases, with 16 bases between. CDR3 size: 16 residues. The sample in question was PBMCs, obtained before any cancer treatment. This chain connects TRBV19 to TRBJ1-2; D is unclear. This sequence was found in a female donor with stage II lung adenocarcinoma. CDR3 protein: CASSIVGFGSTYGYTF. CDR3 in DNA: TGTGCCAGTAGTATAGTCGGGTTCGGTTCTACCTATGGCTACACCTTC.